Presented here are 25 T cell receptor beta chains from one specimen sequenced in a study of control samples from healthy donors and cancer patients (TCRdb year 2020). Libraries were constructed by the immunoSEQ multiplex PCR assay. This immuneACCESS table, as held by TCRdb, lists in-frame sequences with V and J called but not all clones. Of the missing ones, under half trace to an unresolved V gene in checked studies; the others have no known cause. The sample table records 100,000 to 150,000 clones; over 85% of these occur just once. The top ten clonotypes cover about 7.9% of the sample. Sequenced sample: PBMCs. Source of these receptors: a man aged 45-65 years with head and neck cancer.

The rearrangement joins TRBV6-4 to TRBJ1-4; TRBD1 matches 8 bases. The V gene's germline CDR1 is MRHNA and CDR2 SNTAGT. The V gene end was trimmed by 5 bases and the J gene end by 2 bases; junction bases not matched to a gene: 4. The CDR3 sequence is 15 residues long. The CDR3 DNA reads TGTGCCAGCAGTCCCCAGGGGGCGACTAATGAAAAACTGTTTTTT. This translates into CASSPQGATNEKLFF.

This clone was recorded only once. The rearrangement joins TRBV5-1 to TRBJ1-1, with D possibly TRBD1 on 6 matching bases. The CDR3 loop spans 15 amino acids. In germline, CDR1 is SGHRS, CDR2 YFSETQ. Trimming took off 3 bases at V and 4 bases at J, with 16 bases between the two ends. The CDR3 bases are TGCGCCAGCAGCTCGGCGGCAGGGGCGGGCACTGAAGCTTTCTTT. Protein sequence: CASSSAAGAGTEAFF.

V is TRBV7-2 and J is TRBJ1-2; D possibly corresponds to TRBD1 (5 bases). Trimming left V 4 bases short and J 4 bases short, with 19 bases between. This CDR3 is 16 amino acids long. Germline V gives CDR1 SGHTA, CDR2 FQGNSA. CDR3 sequence: CASSSTAAGGSYGYTF. The CDR3 DNA reads TGTGCCAGCAGCTCCACCGCCGCGGGGGGAAGCTATGGCTACACCTTC.

The rearrangement joins TRBV11-2 to TRBJ2-3; D could derive from TRBD1 or TRBD2 (5 bases each). Trimming shortened V by 2 bases and J by 0 bases, and 18 bases separated the two germline ends. This CDR3 has 18 amino acids. Germline assignment: CDR1 SGHAT and CDR2 FQNNGV. The CDR3 DNA reads as TGTGCCAGCAGCTTATTCTCCCCCGGGGCCACTAGCACAGATACGCAGTATTTT. It codes for CASSLFSPGATSTDTQYF.

This chain connects TRBV18 to TRBJ2-7; 12 nucleotides match TRBD2. CDR1 and CDR2 from the germline V gene are KGHSH and LQKENI. CDR3 length equals 15 residues. Trimming cost V 6 bases and J 6 bases; bases outside gene matches: 9. This CDR3 is CASSPMTSGSREQYF. CDR3 DNA: TGTGCCAGCTCCCCCATGACTAGCGGGAGTCGCGAGCAGTACTTC.

The CDR3, as DNA: TGTGCCAGCAGCTTATTATCAACCACTCTGGGACAGCTTAATTCACCCCTCCACTTT. Its protein product is CASSLLSTTLGQLNSPLHF. The chain links TRBV7-9 to TRBJ1-6; 7 bases agree with TRBD1. After removal of 2 bases from V and 6 bases from J, the junction contained 16 bases not matched to a gene. Per germline, CDR1 SEHNR and CDR2 FQNEAQ (reference sequence). The CDR3 runs 19 residues.

This chain links TRBV7-3 with TRBJ1-1, with D uncertain. CDR1 is SGHTA and CDR2 is FQGTGA in the germline V gene. V lost 0 bases and J lost 4, with 6 bases in between. The CDR3 extends over 13 amino acids. The CDR3 reads CASSLTGGTEAFF. The CDR3, as DNA: TGTGCCAGCAGCTTAACGGGCGGCACTGAAGCTTTCTTT.

This rearrangement joins TRBV29-1 to TRBJ2-1; D may be TRBD1 (5 bases). The V end was cut by 3 bases, the J end by 9 bases, with 15 bases between. The CDR3 consists of 13 residues. The germline gives CDR1 SQVTM, CDR2 ANQGSEA. CDR3 amino acids: CSVDSLLGAEQFF. The DNA of the CDR3 is TGCAGCGTTGATTCCCTTCTTGGGGCTGAGCAGTTCTTC.

This clone was recorded only once. The V call is TRBV5-1, the J call TRBJ1-6; 8 bases are a match to TRBD1. Germline lookup yields CDR1 SGHRS and CDR2 YFSETQ. This CDR3 region has 15 residues. V dropped 0 bases and J dropped 16; count of bases not matched to a gene: 12. The CDR3 loop reads CASSLGTGTLFGLHF. In DNA, the CDR3 is TGCGCCAGCAGCTTGGGGACAGGGACCTTGTTTGGTCTCCACTTT.

This chain links TRBV19 with TRBJ2-1, with TRBD1 matching 7 bases. This CDR3 is 16 amino acids long. The germline V gene encodes CDR1 LNHDA and CDR2 SQIVND (reference sequence). V shed 4 bases, J shed 2 bases, and the junction held 8 bases outside the gene matches. DNA of the CDR3: TGTGCCAGTAGTACCCTGACAGGGAACCCCTACAATGAGCAGTTCTTC. Residues: CASSTLTGNPYNEQFF.

The rearrangement links TRBV11-2 to TRBJ2-7; 7 nucleotides match TRBD1. The CDR3 is 15 residues long. The junction had 5 bases not matched to a gene; V was cut back by 1 base and J by 2 bases. Germline CDR1 SGHAT, CDR2 FQNNGV. CDR3 nucleotides: TGTGCCAGCAGCTTAGGGGCAGGGGGTGCCTACGAGCAGTACTTC. It specifies CASSLGAGGAYEQYF.

This chain links TRBV14 with TRBJ2-3; D ambiguous. The V end lost 4 bases, the J end lost 2 bases, and 19 bases lay between the germline ends. Germline V gene sequence: CDR1 SGHDN, CDR2 FVKESK. The CDR3 covers 17 residues. The CDR3: CASSPVSRATFTDTQYF. The DNA of the CDR3 is TGTGCCAGCAGCCCGGTATCCAGAGCGACATTCACAGATACGCAGTATTTT.

The chain links TRBV19 to TRBJ1-1, with D possibly being TRBD1 (5 bases). Germline CDR1 is LNHDA and CDR2 is SQIVND (reference sequence). Trimming took off 1 base at V and 3 bases at J, with 9 bases between the two ends. This CDR3 is built from 14 residues. The CDR3: CASSIGDRYTEAFF. CDR3 coding DNA: TGTGCCAGTAGTATAGGAGACAGATACACTGAAGCTTTCTTT.

This sequence joins TRBV28 and TRBJ2-7; TRBD1 matches 8 bases. The germline CDR1 and CDR2 sequences are MDHEN and SYDVKM. V dropped 7 bases and J dropped 3; count of bases not matched to a gene: 5. The CDR3 extends over 13 amino acids. CDR3 nucleotide sequence: TGTGCCAGCACCTGGACAGGGAACTACGAGCAGTACTTC. This gives the protein CASTWTGNYEQYF.

The chain uses TRBV28 and TRBJ2-1, with TRBD2 identical over 14 bases. The CDR3 is 17 residues long. Germline CDR1 is MDHEN and CDR2 is SYDVKM. J gave up 7 bases and V 4 bases, and 9 bases lay outside the gene matches. The CDR3, as DNA: TGTGCCAGCAGTTCCTGGACCGGGACTAGCGGGAGAAATGAGCAGTTCTTC. Translation: CASSSWTGTSGRNEQFF.

This clone was counted a single time. The chain couples TRBV18 to TRBJ2-3, with 14 bases that match TRBD2. CDR3 size: 16 residues. V was pared by 5 bases and J by 1 base, with 2 bases of the junction left unmatched. Germline CDR1 and CDR2: KGHSH and LQKENI. CDR3 protein: CASSTTSGGGTDTQYF. CDR3 sequence (DNA): TGTGCCAGCTCAACGACTAGCGGGGGGGGCACAGATACGCAGTATTTT.

The chain carries TRBV28 and TRBJ2-7; D might be TRBD1 (6 bases). This CDR3 has 16 residues. Trimming shortened V by 6 bases and J by 2 bases, and 20 bases separated the two germline ends. The germline V gene encodes CDR1 MDHEN and CDR2 SYDVKM. The CDR3 DNA reads as TGTGCCAGCAGCCCCCTTCTTACAGGGAAACCCTACGAGCAGTACTTC. Its protein product is CASSPLLTGKPYEQYF. Supplemented by reference TRBV28 and TRBJ2-7, the full variable domain reads DVKVTQSSRYLVKRTGEKVFLECVQDMDHENMFWYRQDPGLGLRLIYFSYDVKMKEKGDIPEGYSVSREKKERFSLILESASTNQTSMYLCASSPLLTGKPYEQYFGPGTRLTVT.

The rearrangement links TRBV6-5 to TRBJ2-2, with D perhaps assigned TRBD1 or TRBD2 (5 bases each). The germline V and J ends were trimmed by 2 bases and 6 bases, with 10 bases remaining between them. The germline CDR1 and CDR2 sequences are MNHEY and SVGAGI. The CDR3 covers 14 residues. The CDR3 spells CASSYIMGAGELFF. CDR3 bases: TGTGCCAGCAGTTACATTATGGGGGCCGGGGAGCTGTTTTTT.

CDR3: CASSLAVFAGYEQYF. The CDR3 region has the DNA TGTGCCAGCAGTTTAGCTGTCTTTGCGGGGTACGAGCAGTACTTC. The chain links TRBV27 to TRBJ2-7, with D possibly being TRBD2 (6 bases). The V end was cut by 2 bases, the J end by 4 bases, with 15 bases between. The germline gives CDR1 MNHEY, CDR2 SMNVEV (reference sequence). This CDR3 is 15 amino acids long.

The chain employs TRBV3-1 (or the pseudogene TRBV3-2) and TRBJ1-2, with D tentatively TRBD1 (6 bases). The CDR3 length is 14 residues. V shed 0 bases and J shed 5 bases, with 10 bases lying between them. Germline V gene lookup returns CDR1 LGHDT and CDR2 YNNKEL (reference sequence). The CDR3 nucleotides are TGTGCCAGCAGCCAAGATACAGGACAGTATGGCTACACCTTC. Protein: CASSQDTGQYGYTF.

The CDR3: CASSTGTGELFF. DNA for the CDR3: TGCGCCAGCAGCACAGGGACCGGGGAGCTGTTTTTT. The rearrangement uses TRBV5-1 and TRBJ2-2; a weak D match, TRBD1 (6 bases). This CDR3 has 12 amino acids. Germline V CDR1 and CDR2: SGHRS, YFSETQ. With 4 bases removed from V and 5 bases from J, the gap between germline ends came to 6 bases.

The chain carries TRBV9 and TRBJ2-1, with 10 bases lining up with TRBD2. This CDR3 is built from 18 residues. Germline V gene sequence: CDR1 SGDLS, CDR2 YYNGEE. Trimming took 1 base from V and 3 from J; bases not matched to a gene: 10. CDR3 bases: TGTGCCAGCAGCGTAAGGCCCGGAATAGCGGGGGGCTACAATGAGCAGTTCTTC. Protein product: CASSVRPGIAGGYNEQFF.

The chain combines TRBV6-5 with TRBJ1-1; D unresolved. CDR1 and CDR2 from the germline V gene are MNHEY and SVGAGI. Deletions cut 0 bases from V and 1 base from J, with 12 bases between. The CDR3 sequence is 16 residues long. CDR3 amino acids: CASSYSSRGRNTEAFF. The CDR3 DNA sequence: TGTGCCAGCAGTTACTCGAGTAGAGGACGGAACACTGAAGCTTTCTTT.

This clone was counted a single time. The J gene is TRBJ2-7, the V gene TRBV5-4; D might be TRBD1 (6 bases). CDR1 and CDR2 (germline): SGHNT, YYREEE (reference sequence). The CDR3 is made up of 14 amino acids. The V gene lost 7 bases and the J gene lost 5 bases, with 19 bases spanning the gap. CDR3 sequence: CASRRDTRGDEQYF. Written as DNA, the CDR3 is TGTGCCAGCCGCCGGGACACCCGAGGCGACGAGCAGTACTTC.

The chain employs TRBV7-2 and TRBJ2-6; D ambiguous. The germline V and J ends were trimmed by 2 bases and 2 bases, with 7 bases remaining between them. This CDR3 comprises 15 residues. Germline CDR1 reads SGHTA; CDR2 reads FQGNSA. CDR3 loop: CASSLSKAGANVLTF. DNA for the CDR3: TGTGCCAGCAGCTTAAGCAAGGCTGGGGCCAACGTCCTGACTTTC.